Only one count was recorded for the clone carrying this TCR beta chain. Profiled with immunoSEQ multiplex PCR; TCRdb holds only in-frame clones, not every one. The data show approximately 58,000 clones, with more than 90% seen just once and more than 1.3% held by the top ten. This specimen comes from a study of T cell changes during pregnancy in multiple sclerosis. Trimming removed 9 bases from V and 0 bases from J; junction bases left unmatched: 7. This CDR3 contains 15 residues. Looked up from germline, CDR1 is LNHDA and CDR2 is SQIVND (reference sequence). The sample here was peripheral blood, taken in the second trimester of pregnancy. The rearrangement joins TRBV19 to TRBJ2-2; TRBD1 matches at 7 bases. This sequence was found in a female donor with multiple sclerosis, enrolled in a pregnancy study. The CDR3 coding sequence is TGTGCCAGCGATTCGGGACAGACGAACACCGGGGAGCTGTTTTTT. This gives the protein CASDSGQTNTGELFF.